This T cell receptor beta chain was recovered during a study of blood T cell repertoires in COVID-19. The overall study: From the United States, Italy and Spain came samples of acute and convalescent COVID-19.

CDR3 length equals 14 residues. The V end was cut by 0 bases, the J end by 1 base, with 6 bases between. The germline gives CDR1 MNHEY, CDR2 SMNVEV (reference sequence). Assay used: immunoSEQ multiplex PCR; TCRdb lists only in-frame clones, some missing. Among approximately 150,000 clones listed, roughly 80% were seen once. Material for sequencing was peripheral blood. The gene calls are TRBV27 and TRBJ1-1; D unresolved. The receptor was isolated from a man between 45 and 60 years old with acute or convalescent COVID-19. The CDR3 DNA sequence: TGTGCCAGCAGTTTATCCGGGTGGAACACTGAAGCTTTCTTT. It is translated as CASSLSGWNTEAFF.